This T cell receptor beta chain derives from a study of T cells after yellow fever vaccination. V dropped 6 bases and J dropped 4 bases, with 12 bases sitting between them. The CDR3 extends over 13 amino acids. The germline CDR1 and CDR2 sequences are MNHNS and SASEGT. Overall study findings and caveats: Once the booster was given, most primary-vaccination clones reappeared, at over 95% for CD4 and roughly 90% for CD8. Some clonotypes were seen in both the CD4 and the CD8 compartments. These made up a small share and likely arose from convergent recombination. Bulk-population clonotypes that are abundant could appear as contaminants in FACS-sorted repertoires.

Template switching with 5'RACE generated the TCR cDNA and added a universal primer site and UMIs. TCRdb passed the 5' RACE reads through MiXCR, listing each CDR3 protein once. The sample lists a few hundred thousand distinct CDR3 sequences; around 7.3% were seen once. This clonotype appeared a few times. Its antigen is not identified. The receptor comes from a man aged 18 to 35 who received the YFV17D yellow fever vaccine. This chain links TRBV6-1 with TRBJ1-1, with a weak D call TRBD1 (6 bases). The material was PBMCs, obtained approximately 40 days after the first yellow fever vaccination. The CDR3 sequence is CASRGGRVTEAFF. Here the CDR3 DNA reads TGTGCCAGCAGAGGGGGGAGAGTCACTGAAGCTTTCTTT.